The present T cell receptor (beta chain) was sequenced within a study of neurological immune-mediated disorders. The CDR3 runs 14 residues. Per the germline V gene, CDR1 is SGHRS and CDR2 is YFSETQ. V was trimmed by 4 bases and J by 10 bases, leaving 18 bases between them. One entry per CDR3 protein, called by TCRdb with MiXCR from the 5' RACE reads. The data contain tens of thousands of distinct CDR3 sequences, approximately 10% of them singletons. The chain uses TRBV5-1 and TRBJ2-1; D may be TRBD1 (5 bases). Material for sequencing was PBMCs. The sequence was collected from a woman aged 25 to 45 with HTLV-1-associated myelopathy (HAM/TSP). The CDR3 bases are TGCGCCAGCAGCAGACAGTCGAACACCGGGGAGCAGTTCTTC. Translating it yields CASSRQSNTGEQFF.